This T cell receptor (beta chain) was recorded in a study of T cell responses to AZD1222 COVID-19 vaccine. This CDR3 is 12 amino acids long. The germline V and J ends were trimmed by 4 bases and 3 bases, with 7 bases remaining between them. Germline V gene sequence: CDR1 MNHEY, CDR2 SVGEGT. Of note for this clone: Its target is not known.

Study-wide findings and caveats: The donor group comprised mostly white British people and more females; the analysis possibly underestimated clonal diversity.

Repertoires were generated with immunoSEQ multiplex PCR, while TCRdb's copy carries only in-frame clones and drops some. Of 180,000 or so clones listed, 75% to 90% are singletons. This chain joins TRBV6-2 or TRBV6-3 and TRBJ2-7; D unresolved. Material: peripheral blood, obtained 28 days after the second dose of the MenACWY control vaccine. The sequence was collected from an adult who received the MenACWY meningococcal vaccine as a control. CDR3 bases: TGTGCCAGCAGTTTGGGTCGCTACGAGCAGTACTTC. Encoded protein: CASSLGRYEQYF.